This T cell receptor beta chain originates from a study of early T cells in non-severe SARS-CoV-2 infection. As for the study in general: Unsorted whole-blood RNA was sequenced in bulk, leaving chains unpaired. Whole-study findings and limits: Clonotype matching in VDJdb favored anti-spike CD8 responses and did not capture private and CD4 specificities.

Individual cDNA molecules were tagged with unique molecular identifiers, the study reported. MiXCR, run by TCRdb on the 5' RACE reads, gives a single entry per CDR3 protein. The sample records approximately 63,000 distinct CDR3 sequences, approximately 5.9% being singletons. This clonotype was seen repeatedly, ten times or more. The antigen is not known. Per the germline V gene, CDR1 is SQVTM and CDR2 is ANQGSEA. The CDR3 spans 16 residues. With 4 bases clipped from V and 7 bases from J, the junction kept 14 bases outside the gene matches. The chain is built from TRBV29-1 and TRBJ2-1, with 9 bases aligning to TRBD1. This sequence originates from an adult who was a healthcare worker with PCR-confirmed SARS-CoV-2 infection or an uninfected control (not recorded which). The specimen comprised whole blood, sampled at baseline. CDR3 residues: CSVAPRGTGRKNEQFF. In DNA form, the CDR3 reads TGCAGCGTTGCCCCAAGGGGGACAGGGCGGAAAAATGAGCAGTTCTTC.